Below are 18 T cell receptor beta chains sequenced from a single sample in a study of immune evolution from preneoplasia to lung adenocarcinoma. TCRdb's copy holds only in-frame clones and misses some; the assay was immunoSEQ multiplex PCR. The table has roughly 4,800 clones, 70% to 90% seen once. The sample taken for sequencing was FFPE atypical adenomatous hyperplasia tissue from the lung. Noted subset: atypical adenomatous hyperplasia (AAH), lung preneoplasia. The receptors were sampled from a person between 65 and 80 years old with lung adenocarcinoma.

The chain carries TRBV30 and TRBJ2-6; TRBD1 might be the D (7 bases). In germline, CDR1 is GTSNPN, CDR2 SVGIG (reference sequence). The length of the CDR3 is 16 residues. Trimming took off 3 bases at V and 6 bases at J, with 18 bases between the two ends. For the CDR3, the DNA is TGTGCCTGGAGCCCCCAGGGGGGAAGGAAGGCCAACGTCCTGACTTTC. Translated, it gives CAWSPQGGRKANVLTF.

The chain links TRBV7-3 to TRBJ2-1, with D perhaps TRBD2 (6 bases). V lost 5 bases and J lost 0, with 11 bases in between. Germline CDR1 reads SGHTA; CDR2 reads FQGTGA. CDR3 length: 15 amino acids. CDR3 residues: CASSPDYNSYNEQFF. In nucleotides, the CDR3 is TGTGCCAGCAGCCCGGACTATAACTCCTACAATGAGCAGTTCTTC.

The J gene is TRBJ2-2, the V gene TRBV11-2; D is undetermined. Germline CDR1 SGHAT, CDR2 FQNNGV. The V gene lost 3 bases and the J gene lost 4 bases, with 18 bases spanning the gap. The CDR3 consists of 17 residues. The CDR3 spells CASSFGTILPGTGELFF. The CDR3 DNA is TGTGCCAGCAGCTTTGGTACCATCCTCCCCGGCACCGGGGAGCTGTTTTTT.

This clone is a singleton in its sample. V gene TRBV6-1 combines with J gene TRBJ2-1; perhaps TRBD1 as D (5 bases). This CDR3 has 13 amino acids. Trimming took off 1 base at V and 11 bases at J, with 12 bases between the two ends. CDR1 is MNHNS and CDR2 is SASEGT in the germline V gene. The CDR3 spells CASSEVSDSQQFF. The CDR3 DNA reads TGTGCCAGCAGTGAAGTATCTGACAGCCAGCAGTTCTTC.

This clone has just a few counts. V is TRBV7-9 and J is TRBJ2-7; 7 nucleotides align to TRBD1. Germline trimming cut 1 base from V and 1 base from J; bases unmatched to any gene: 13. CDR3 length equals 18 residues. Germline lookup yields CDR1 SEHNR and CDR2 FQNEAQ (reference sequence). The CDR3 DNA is TGTGCCAGCAGCTTAGGCCCCCGACAGGGCATGGTATCCTACGAGCAGTACTTC. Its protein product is CASSLGPRQGMVSYEQYF.

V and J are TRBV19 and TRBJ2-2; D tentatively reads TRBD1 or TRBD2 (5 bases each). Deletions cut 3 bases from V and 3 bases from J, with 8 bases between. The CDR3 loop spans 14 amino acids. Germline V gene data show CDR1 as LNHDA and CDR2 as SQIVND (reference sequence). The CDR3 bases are TGTGCCAGTAGTATCGGGACGGACACCGGGGAGCTGTTTTTT. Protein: CASSIGTDTGELFF.

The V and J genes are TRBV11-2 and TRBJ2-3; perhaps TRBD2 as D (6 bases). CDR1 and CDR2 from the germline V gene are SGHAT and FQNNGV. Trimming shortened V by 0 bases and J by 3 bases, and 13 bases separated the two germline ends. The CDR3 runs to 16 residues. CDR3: CASSLDVGGMTDTQYF. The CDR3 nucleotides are TGTGCCAGCAGCTTAGATGTCGGCGGGATGACAGATACGCAGTATTTT.

The CDR3 nucleotides are TGCGCCAGCAGCTTGGCAGGGGCAGATACGCAGTATTTT. Translating it yields CASSLAGADTQYF. The chain has TRBV5-1 and TRBJ2-3; D is perhaps TRBD1 (6 bases). Trimming shortened V by 0 bases and J by 4 bases, and 6 bases separated the two germline ends. There are 13 residues in the CDR3. Germline CDR1 SGHRS, CDR2 YFSETQ.

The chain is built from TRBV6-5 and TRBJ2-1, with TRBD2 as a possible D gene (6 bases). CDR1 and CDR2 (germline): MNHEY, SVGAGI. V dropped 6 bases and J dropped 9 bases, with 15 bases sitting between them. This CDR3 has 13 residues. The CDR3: CASRGTSSSEQFF. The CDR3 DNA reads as TGTGCCAGCAGGGGCACTAGCAGTAGTGAGCAGTTCTTC.

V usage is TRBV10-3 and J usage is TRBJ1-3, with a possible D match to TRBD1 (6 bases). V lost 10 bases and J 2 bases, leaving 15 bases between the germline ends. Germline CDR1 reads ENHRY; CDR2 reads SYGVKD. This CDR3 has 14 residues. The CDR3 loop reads CATETGDTGNTIYF. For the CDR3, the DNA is TGTGCCACCGAGACAGGAGACACTGGAAACACCATATATTTT.

CDR3 in amino acids: CASSLPAGRGVEQYF. CDR3 in DNA: TGTGCCAGCAGCCTCCCGGCAGGGCGCGGGGTCGAGCAGTACTTC. The genes are TRBV5-4 and TRBJ2-7, with TRBD2 as a possible D gene (6 bases). Germline assignment: CDR1 SGHNT and CDR2 YYREEE (reference sequence). The CDR3 extends over 15 amino acids. The V end lost 4 bases, the J end lost 6 bases, and 20 bases lay between the germline ends. Together with reference TRBV5-4 and TRBJ2-7, the CDR3 gives the full variable domain: ETGVTQSPTHLIKTRGQQVTLRCSSQSGHNTVSWYQQALGQGPQFIFQYYREEENGRGNFPPRFSGLQFPNYSSELNVNALELDDSALYLCASSLPAGRGVEQYFGPGTRLTVT.

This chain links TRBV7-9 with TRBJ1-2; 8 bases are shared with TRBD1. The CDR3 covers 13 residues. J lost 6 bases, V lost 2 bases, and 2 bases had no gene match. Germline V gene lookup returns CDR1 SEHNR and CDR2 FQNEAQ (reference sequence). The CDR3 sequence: CASSLIQGDGYTF. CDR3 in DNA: TGTGCCAGCAGCTTAATACAGGGGGATGGCTACACCTTC. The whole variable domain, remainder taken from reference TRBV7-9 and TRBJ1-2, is DTGVSQNPRHKITKRGQNVTFRCDPISEHNRLYWYRQTLGQGPEFLTYFQNEAQLEKSRLLSDRFSAERPKGSFSTLEIQRTEQGDSAMYLCASSLIQGDGYTFGSGTRLTVV.

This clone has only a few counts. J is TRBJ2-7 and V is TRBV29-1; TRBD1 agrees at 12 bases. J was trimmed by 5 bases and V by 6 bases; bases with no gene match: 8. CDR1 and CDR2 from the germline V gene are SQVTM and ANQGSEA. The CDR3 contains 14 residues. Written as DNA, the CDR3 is TGCAGCGTCCGCGGGACAGGGGGCGTCGACGAGCAGTACTTC. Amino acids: CSVRGTGGVDEQYF.

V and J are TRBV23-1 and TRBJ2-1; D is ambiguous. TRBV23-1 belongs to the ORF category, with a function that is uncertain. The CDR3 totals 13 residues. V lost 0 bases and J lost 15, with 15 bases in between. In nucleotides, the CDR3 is TGCGCCAGCAGTCAATCGGTAGGCAGGAAGGCGTTCTTC. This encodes CASSQSVGRKAFF.

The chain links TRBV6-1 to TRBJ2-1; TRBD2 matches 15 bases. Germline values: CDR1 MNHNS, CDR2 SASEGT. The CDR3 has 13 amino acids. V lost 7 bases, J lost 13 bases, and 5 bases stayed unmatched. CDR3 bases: TGTGCCAGCACCGGACTAGCGGGAGGGCCTCAGTTCTTC. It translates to CASTGLAGGPQFF.

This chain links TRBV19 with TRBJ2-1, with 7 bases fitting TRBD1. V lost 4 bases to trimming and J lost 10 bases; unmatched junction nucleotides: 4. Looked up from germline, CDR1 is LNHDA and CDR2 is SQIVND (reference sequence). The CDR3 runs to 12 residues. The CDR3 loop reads CASSRQGPEQFF. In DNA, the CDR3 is TGTGCCAGTAGTAGACAGGGACCCGAGCAGTTCTTC.

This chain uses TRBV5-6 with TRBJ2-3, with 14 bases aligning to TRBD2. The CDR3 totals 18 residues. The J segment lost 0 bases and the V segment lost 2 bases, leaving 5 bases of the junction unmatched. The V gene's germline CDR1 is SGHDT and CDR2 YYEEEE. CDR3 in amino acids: CASSLVGLAGASTDTQYF. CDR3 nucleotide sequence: TGTGCCAGCAGCTTAGTGGGACTAGCGGGAGCAAGCACAGATACGCAGTATTTT.

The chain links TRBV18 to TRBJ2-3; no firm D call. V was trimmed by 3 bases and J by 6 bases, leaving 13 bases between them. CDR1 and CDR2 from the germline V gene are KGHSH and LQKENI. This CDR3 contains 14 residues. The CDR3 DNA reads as TGTGCCAGCTCACCGTCGAGTGCTCAGGATACGCAGTATTTT. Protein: CASSPSSAQDTQYF.